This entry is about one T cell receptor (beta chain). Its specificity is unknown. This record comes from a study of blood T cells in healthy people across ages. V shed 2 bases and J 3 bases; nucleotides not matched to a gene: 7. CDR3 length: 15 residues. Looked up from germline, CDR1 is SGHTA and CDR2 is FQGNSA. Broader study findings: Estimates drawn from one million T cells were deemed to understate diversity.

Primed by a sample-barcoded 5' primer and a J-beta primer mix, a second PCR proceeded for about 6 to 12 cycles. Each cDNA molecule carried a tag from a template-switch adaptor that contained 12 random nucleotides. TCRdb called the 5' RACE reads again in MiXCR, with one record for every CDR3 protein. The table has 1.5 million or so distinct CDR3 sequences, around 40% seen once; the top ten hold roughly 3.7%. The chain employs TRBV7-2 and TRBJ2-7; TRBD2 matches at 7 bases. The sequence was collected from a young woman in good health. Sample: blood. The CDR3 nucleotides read TGTGCCAGCAGCTTATCGGCGGGAGACGGCTACGAGCAGTACTTC. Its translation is CASSLSAGDGYEQYF. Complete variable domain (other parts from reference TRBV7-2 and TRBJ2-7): GAGVSQSPSNKVTEKGKDVELRCDPISGHTALYWYRQSLGQGLEFLIYFQGNSAPDKSGLPSDRFSAERTGGSVSTLTIQRTQQEDSAVYLCASSLSAGDGYEQYFGPGTRLTVT.